Shown below are 27 T cell receptor beta chains from a single sample sequenced in a study of OX40 agonist ivuxolimab in advanced cancers. Sequenced by immunoSEQ multiplex PCR; TCRdb stores in-frame clones only, minus some. The top ten hold under 0.35% of the sample, which has about 80,000 clones, roughly 84% seen once. The source was CD4+ or CD8+ T cells sorted from blood, collected in a trial of the OX40 agonist ivuxolimab. Receptors were obtained from an adult with an advanced solid tumor such as melanoma, head and neck, liver or kidney cancer.

The gene calls are TRBV7-2 and TRBJ2-1, with TRBD2 identical over 8 bases. Losses at the gene ends were 4 bases for V and 8 bases for J; bases not matched to a gene: 10. CDR3 size: 15 residues. CDR1 and CDR2 from the germline V gene are SGHTA and FQGNSA. This CDR3 is CASSSTDSGGYEQFF. DNA for the CDR3: TGTGCCAGCAGCTCGACTGACAGCGGGGGATATGAGCAGTTCTTC.

This chain uses TRBV5-1 with TRBJ2-7, with TRBD1 matching over 7 bases. CDR1 SGHRS and CDR2 YFSETQ come from the germline V gene. Trimming removed 1 base from V and 3 bases from J; junction bases left unmatched: 4. There are 14 residues in the CDR3. The DNA of the CDR3 is TGCGCCAGCAGCTTGAGACAGGGAAGCTACGAGCAGTACGTC. This translates into CASSLRQGSYEQYV.

The V and J genes are TRBV28 and TRBJ1-1; D remains ambiguous. V dropped 9 bases and J dropped 2 bases, with 10 bases sitting between them. The CDR3 is 12 amino acids. CDR1 and CDR2 from the germline V gene are MDHEN and SYDVKM. This chain's CDR3 is CASQTDNTEAFF. DNA for the CDR3: TGTGCCAGTCAAACAGATAACACTGAAGCTTTCTTT.

V is TRBV5-6 and J is TRBJ1-1, with a possible D match to TRBD1 (5 bases). Germline assignment: CDR1 SGHDT and CDR2 YYEEEE. CDR3 length: 14 residues. V was cut by 2 bases and J by 4 bases, with 12 bases left in between. CDR3 nucleotide sequence: TGTGCCAGCAGCTTTGTAGGGGAAGGCACTGAAGCTTTCTTT. It translates to CASSFVGEGTEAFF.

The chain joins TRBV27 to TRBJ1-1, with D maybe TRBD1 (6 bases). This CDR3 is 14 amino acids long. Between the trimmed V and J ends, which lost 6 bases and 5 bases, there was a span of 16 bases. Germline values: CDR1 MNHEY, CDR2 SMNVEV (reference sequence). Here the CDR3 DNA reads TGTGCCAGCAGAGCATGGGGGGCGATGACTGAAGCTTTCTTT. This translates into CASRAWGAMTEAFF.

The chain combines TRBV6-5 with TRBJ2-2; D remains unclear. CDR1 is MNHEY and CDR2 is SVGAGI in the germline V gene. The CDR3 consists of 15 residues. The V and J ends lost 2 bases and 1 base respectively, with 8 bases between them. CDR3 DNA: TGTGCCAGCAGTTACAGCGACCTGAACACCGGGGAGCTGTTTTTT. It yields the protein CASSYSDLNTGELFF.

This sequence joins TRBV5-1 and TRBJ2-3; D not resolved. Per the germline V gene, CDR1 is SGHRS and CDR2 is YFSETQ. V was trimmed by 3 bases and J by 1 base, leaving 12 bases between them. There are 15 residues in the CDR3. The CDR3 here is CASSYLGFGTDTQYF. CDR3 coding DNA: TGCGCCAGCAGCTACCTAGGGTTTGGCACAGATACGCAGTATTTT.

This chain connects TRBV5-1 to TRBJ1-1; no clear D gene. V shed 4 bases and J shed 4 bases, with 8 bases lying between them. The CDR3 totals 12 residues. Germline lookup yields CDR1 SGHRS and CDR2 YFSETQ. CDR3: CASSMLGTEAFF. Here the CDR3 DNA reads TGCGCCAGCAGCATGTTGGGCACTGAAGCTTTCTTT. Based on the CDR3 plus reference TRBV5-1 and TRBJ1-1, the full variable domain is KAGVTQTPRYLIKTRGQQVTLSCSPISGHRSVSWYQQTPGQGLQFLFEYFSETQRNKGNFPGRFSGRQFSNSRSEMNVSTLELGDSALYLCASSMLGTEAFFGQGTRLTVV.

The chain employs TRBV2 and TRBJ2-5; 12 nucleotides agree with TRBD2. Germline V lookup: CDR1 SNHLY, CDR2 FYNNEI. The length of the CDR3 is 16 residues. Trimming cost V 0 bases and J 2 bases; bases outside gene matches: 1. In DNA form, the CDR3 reads TGTGCCAGCAGTGAAGCGCTAGCGGGGGGGCAAGAGACCCAGTACTTC. It specifies CASSEALAGGQETQYF.

The rearrangement joins TRBV5-4 to TRBJ2-7, with 11 bases identical to TRBD2. The V and J ends lost 3 bases and 0 bases, in that order; junction bases with no gene match: 14. Germline V gene sequence: CDR1 SGHNT, CDR2 YYREEE (reference sequence). The CDR3 has 19 residues. The CDR3 is CASSYSSLAGGPSSYEQYF. The DNA of the CDR3 is TGTGCCAGCAGCTATTCCTCCCTAGCGGGAGGCCCCAGCTCCTACGAGCAGTACTTC.

V usage is TRBV15 and J usage is TRBJ2-5; D remains unclear. Trimming shortened V by 4 bases and J by 5 bases, and 8 bases separated the two germline ends. The germline gives CDR1 LNHNV, CDR2 YYDKDF (reference sequence). The CDR3 loop spans 12 amino acids. Here the CDR3 DNA reads TGTGCCACCAGCAAAAGGAGTGAGACCCAGTACTTC. Its translation is CATSKRSETQYF.

The chain employs TRBV25-1 and TRBJ2-1; D is unclear. CDR3 length: 16 residues. The V gene's germline CDR1 is MGHDK and CDR2 SYGVNS. Trimming took off 3 bases at V and 0 bases at J, with 12 bases between the two ends. CDR3 DNA: TGTGCCAGCAGTGACCTCGGCGCGAGCTCCTACAATGAGCAGTTCTTC. This codes for CASSDLGASSYNEQFF. Looking up the rest from reference TRBV25-1 and TRBJ2-1 gives the full variable domain: EADIYQTPRYLVIGTGKKITLECSQTMGHDKMYWYQQDPGMELHLIHYSYGVNSTEKGDLSSESTVSRIRTEHFPLTLESARPSHTSQYLCASSDLGASSYNEQFFGPGTRLTVL.

The gene calls are TRBV6-5 and TRBJ1-4; TRBD1 aligns across 8 bases. The CDR3 consists of 14 residues. In germline, CDR1 is MNHEY, CDR2 SVGAGI. The trim removed 4 bases at V and 2 bases at J, leaving 0 bases unmatched. CDR3 sequence reads: CASSWTGTNEKLFF. CDR3 nucleotide sequence: TGTGCCAGCAGTTGGACAGGGACTAATGAAAAACTGTTTTTT.

The chain carries TRBV6-5 and TRBJ2-7, with 8 bases identical to TRBD2. The V segment lost 0 bases and the J segment 9 bases; nucleotides outside the gene matches: 10. The germline V gene encodes CDR1 MNHEY and CDR2 SVGAGI. This CDR3 region has 15 residues. The CDR3 DNA reads as TGTGCCAGCAGTTACTCGAGCTCGGGAGGGTCACCGCAGTACTTC. Translated, it gives CASSYSSSGGSPQYF.

The genes are TRBV28 and TRBJ1-4; D is ambiguous. V was cut by 5 bases and J by 0 bases, with 10 bases left in between. Germline V gene lookup returns CDR1 MDHEN and CDR2 SYDVKM. This CDR3 has 15 residues. CDR3 residues: CASSTRPATNEKLFF. The CDR3 DNA is TGTGCCAGCAGTACAAGACCAGCAACTAATGAAAAACTGTTTTTT.

The rearrangement uses TRBV18 and TRBJ2-1, with 13 nucleotides matching TRBD2. Germline V gene sequence: CDR1 KGHSH, CDR2 LQKENI. The J segment lost 6 bases and the V segment lost 6 bases, leaving 5 bases of the junction unmatched. This CDR3 contains 15 residues. The CDR3 bases are TGTGCCAGCTCCCTCGGGACTAGCGGGGCCAATGAGCAGTTCTTC. Its protein product is CASSLGTSGANEQFF. Variable domain in full (rest from reference TRBV18 and TRBJ2-1): NAGVMQNPRHLVRRRGQEARLRCSPMKGHSHVYWYRQLPEEGLKFMVYLQKENIIDESGMPKERFSAEFPKEGPSILRIQQVVRGDSAAYFCASSLGTSGANEQFFGPGTRLTVL.

The genes are TRBV4-1 and TRBJ2-3, with D hard to call. CDR3 size: 17 residues. Trimming took off 1 base at V and 0 bases at J, with 14 bases between the two ends. CDR1 is MGHRA and CDR2 is YSYEKL in the germline V gene. Written as DNA, the CDR3 is TGCGCCAGCAGCCAAGCCCCGGACGGATCTAGCACAGATACGCAGTATTTT. Translation: CASSQAPDGSSTDTQYF.

This chain uses TRBV5-1 with TRBJ1-3; D is perhaps TRBD1 (5 bases). Germline CDR1 and CDR2: SGHRS and YFSETQ. Trimming removed 1 base at V and 7 bases at J, with 12 bases between. The CDR3 runs 14 residues. DNA for the CDR3: TGCGCCAGCAGCTTGTCAGGGTTTGGTAACACCATATATTTT. This sequence encodes CASSLSGFGNTIYF.

CDR3 amino acids: CASRYSNTGELFF. CDR3 nucleotide sequence: TGTGCCAGTAGGTACTCGAACACCGGGGAGCTGTTTTTT. The gene calls are TRBV19 and TRBJ2-2; no reliable D call. Deletions cut 6 bases from V and 0 bases from J, with 5 bases between. Germline V CDR1 and CDR2: LNHDA, SQIVND (reference sequence). CDR3 size: 13 residues.

This clone was found once. The V and J genes are TRBV19 and TRBJ1-1; TRBD1 aligns across 7 bases. The germline CDR1 and CDR2 sequences are LNHDA and SQIVND (reference sequence). The ends lost 7 bases at V and 3 bases at J; junction bases unmatched: 17. The CDR3 covers 17 residues. DNA of the CDR3: TGTGCCAGTAACCAGTTGGGACAGCGCCTTTTGGACACTGAAGCTTTCTTT. It encodes CASNQLGQRLLDTEAFF.

This clone was counted a single time. The CDR3 nucleotides are TGCAGCGTTAGTCCTATGGGTAGCACAGATACGCAGTATTTT. Its protein product is CSVSPMGSTDTQYF. The J gene is TRBJ2-3, the V gene TRBV29-1; D ambiguous. CDR3 length: 14 residues. Trimming cost V 5 bases and J 0 bases, with 12 bases left between them. Germline CDR1 reads SQVTM; CDR2 reads ANQGSEA.

In its sample, this clone was seen once. The rearrangement links TRBV5-1 to TRBJ1-5; D possibly corresponds to TRBD1 (5 bases). The V and J ends lost 4 bases and 2 bases respectively, with 7 bases between them. CDR1 and CDR2 (germline): SGHRS, YFSETQ. There are 13 residues in the CDR3. DNA of the CDR3: TGCGCCAGCAGCCGAGGGGGCAATCAGCCCCAGCATTTT. Translated: CASSRGGNQPQHF. The full variable domain, with the rest looked up from reference TRBV5-1 and TRBJ1-5, is KAGVTQTPRYLIKTRGQQVTLSCSPISGHRSVSWYQQTPGQGLQFLFEYFSETQRNKGNFPGRFSGRQFSNSRSEMNVSTLELGDSALYLCASSRGGNQPQHFGDGTRLSIL.

The genes are TRBV7-8 and TRBJ2-1; 12 nucleotides align to TRBD2. The ends lost 11 bases at V and 0 bases at J; junction bases unmatched: 14. CDR1 and CDR2 from the germline V gene are SGHVS and FQNEAQ. This CDR3 has 18 amino acids. CDR3 sequence (DNA): TGTGCCCACTCCCAGACTAGCGGGGGCCCCCCCTCCTACAATGAGCAGTTCTTC. The encoded protein is CAHSQTSGGPPSYNEQFF.

The gene calls are TRBV5-1 and TRBJ2-6; a weak D match, TRBD1 (5 bases). CDR3 length: 15 residues. Germline V gives CDR1 SGHRS, CDR2 YFSETQ. Trimming removed 3 bases from V and 4 bases from J, with 11 bases in between. CDR3 in DNA: TGCGCCAGCAGCTCTACAGGTACCGGGGCCAACGTCCTGACTTTC. This codes for CASSSTGTGANVLTF.

CDR3 bases: TGTGCCAGCAGCGTAGTCACAGGGTTCCAAGAGACCCAGTACTTC. Protein sequence: CASSVVTGFQETQYF. The chain combines TRBV9 with TRBJ2-5; a weak D match, TRBD1 (6 bases). The ends were cut back, 0 bases at V and 1 base at J, with 10 bases in the middle. The germline V gene encodes CDR1 SGDLS and CDR2 YYNGEE. The CDR3 totals 15 residues.

This sequence joins TRBV5-1 and TRBJ1-1, with D perhaps matching TRBD1 (6 bases). The CDR3 contains 17 residues. The V gene lost 0 bases and the J gene lost 1 base, with 16 bases spanning the gap. The germline V gene encodes CDR1 SGHRS and CDR2 YFSETQ. The CDR3 protein is CASSLGHGGLRNTEAFF. For the CDR3, the DNA is TGCGCCAGCAGCTTGGGTCATGGGGGGCTAAGGAACACTGAAGCTTTCTTT.

The chain links TRBV7-3 to TRBJ2-2; TRBD2 aligns across 13 bases. J lost 4 bases, V lost 3 bases, and 2 bases had no gene match. The germline CDR1 and CDR2 sequences are SGHTA and FQGTGA. The CDR3 has 16 residues. The CDR3 is CASSFGLAGVTGELFF. DNA of the CDR3: TGTGCCAGCAGCTTCGGACTAGCGGGAGTCACCGGGGAGCTGTTTTTT.